A single sample is the source of the 12 T cell receptor beta chains below, sequenced in a study of CD8 T cells in Susac syndrome. When the RNA was reverse transcribed, random hexamers were used with an input of about 0.45 to 1 ug. MiXCR, run by TCRdb on the immunoSEQ multiplex PCR reads, gives a single entry per CDR3 protein. Here the sample spans approximately 170,000 distinct CDR3 sequences, about 91% being singletons. Sequenced input: CD4+ T cells from PBMCs. The receptors derive from a human donor in good health.

The chain couples TRBV7-9 to TRBJ1-5, with a tentative D call TRBD1 (5 bases). The CDR3 extends over 14 amino acids. CDR1 and CDR2 from the germline V gene are SEHNR and FQNEAQ (reference sequence). V lost 3 bases to trimming and J lost 1 base, with 7 bases between them. The DNA of the CDR3 is TGTGCCAGCAGCTTGAGGGACAGCAATCAGCCCCAGCATTTT. As protein: CASSLRDSNQPQHF. The entire variable domain, with the rest obtained from reference TRBV7-9 and TRBJ1-5, is as follows: DTGVSQNPRHKITKRGQNVTFRCDPISEHNRLYWYRQTLGQGPEFLTYFQNEAQLEKSRLLSDRFSAERPKGSFSTLEIQRTEQGDSAMYLCASSLRDSNQPQHFGDGTRLSIL.

The chain is built from TRBV14 and TRBJ1-3; D is possibly TRBD1 (6 bases). The CDR3 spans 18 residues. The V gene lost 4 bases and the J gene lost 0 bases, with 19 bases spanning the gap. CDR1 is SGHDN, CDR2 FVKESK, per germline. This chain's CDR3 is CASSPLGAGVYSGNTIYF. The CDR3 bases are TGTGCCAGCAGCCCCTTAGGCGCAGGGGTCTACTCTGGAAACACCATATATTTT.

The genes are TRBV14 and TRBJ2-7; 10 positions agree with TRBD1. Trimming removed 7 bases from V and 6 bases from J; junction bases left unmatched: 9. This CDR3 is 14 amino acids long. The germline V gene encodes CDR1 SGHDN and CDR2 FVKESK. CDR3 amino acids: CASNTRTGGFEQYF. The CDR3 DNA sequence: TGTGCCAGCAACACTAGGACAGGGGGGTTCGAGCAGTACTTC. Full variable domain (outside the CDR3, taken from reference TRBV14 and TRBJ2-7): EAGVTQFPSHSVIEKGQTVTLRCDPISGHDNLYWYRRVMGKEIKFLLHFVKESKQDESGMPNNRFLAERTGGTYSTLKVQPAELEDSGVYFCASNTRTGGFEQYFGPGTRLTVT.

The CDR3 is CASSRDQTDTQYF. The CDR3 bases are TGCGCCAGCAGCCGGGACCAGACCGATACGCAGTATTTT. V gene TRBV5-1 combines with J gene TRBJ2-3; either TRBD1 or TRBD2 may supply D (5 bases each). Trimming stripped 4 bases from V and 6 bases from J, with 12 bases between. Per the germline V gene, CDR1 is SGHRS and CDR2 is YFSETQ. This CDR3 is built from 13 residues.

The chain couples TRBV4-3 to TRBJ2-7; no definite D call. Germline V gives CDR1 LGHNA, CDR2 YSLEER. The CDR3 has 15 amino acids. Trimming took 1 base from V and 5 from J, leaving 15 bases between them. In DNA form, the CDR3 reads TGCGCCAGCAGCCAAGCGCCGGGTTCCTTGGACGAGCAGTACTTC. Amino acid sequence: CASSQAPGSLDEQYF.

The chain has TRBV6-6 and TRBJ2-7; 9 nucleotides match TRBD2. CDR1 and CDR2 (germline): MNHNY, SVGAGI (reference sequence). V was pared by 5 bases and J by 3 bases, with 5 bases of the junction left unmatched. This CDR3 has 14 residues. The CDR3 reads CASSALAGHYEQYF. The DNA for the CDR3 is TGTGCCAGCAGTGCCCTAGCGGGGCACTACGAGCAGTACTTC.

The chain recombines TRBV20-1 with TRBJ1-1; the D is unclear. Germline assignment: CDR1 DFQATT and CDR2 SNEGSKA (reference sequence). Trimming took off 6 bases at V and 6 bases at J, with 17 bases between the two ends. The CDR3 runs to 13 residues. The DNA for the CDR3 is TGCAGTGCCCCCAGCCAGGCCGGCTCTGAAGCTTTCTTT. Amino acid sequence: CSAPSQAGSEAFF.

This chain joins TRBV28 and TRBJ2-7; TRBD2 is a possible D gene (5 bases). Trimming took off 8 bases at V and 2 bases at J, with 10 bases between the two ends. This CDR3 is built from 12 residues. Germline CDR1 MDHEN, CDR2 SYDVKM. CDR3 bases: TGTGCCAGCCGGACTCCAGCCTACGAGCAGTACTTC. It encodes CASRTPAYEQYF.

This rearrangement joins TRBV12-3 or TRBV12-4 to TRBJ2-3; D gene uncertain. V was cut by 1 base and J by 8 bases, with 4 bases left in between. The CDR3 length is 11 residues. CDR3 residues: CASSLGGTQYF. For the CDR3, the DNA is TGTGCCAGCAGTTTAGGGGGTACGCAGTATTTT.

CDR3 in DNA: TGTGCCAGCAGCGTAGCTACAGCGGGGGGGGTCACAGATACGCAGTATTTT. Residues: CASSVATAGGVTDTQYF. The chain joins TRBV9 to TRBJ2-3; TRBD2 matches 10 bases. This CDR3 comprises 17 residues. Looked up from germline, CDR1 is SGDLS and CDR2 is YYNGEE. The J segment lost 2 bases and the V segment lost 0 bases, leaving 6 bases of the junction unmatched. Using reference TRBV9 and TRBJ2-3 for the parts outside the CDR3, the full variable domain is DSGVTQTPKHLITATGQRVTLRCSPRSGDLSVYWYQQSLDQGLQFLIQYYNGEERAKGNILERFSAQQFPDLHSELNLSSLELGDSALYFCASSVATAGGVTDTQYFGPGTRLTVL.

The V and J genes are TRBV6-5 and TRBJ2-7; the D is unclear. The CDR3 extends over 15 amino acids. CDR1 and CDR2 from the germline V gene are MNHEY and SVGAGI. V was shortened by 7 bases and J by 0 bases, with 16 bases between the two germline ends. The CDR3 reads CASNNRPGNSYEQYF. The CDR3 nucleotides read TGTGCCAGCAATAATAGGCCGGGTAACTCCTACGAGCAGTACTTC.

This clonotype was detected only a few times. The rearrangement links TRBV20-1 to TRBJ1-2, with D perhaps TRBD1 (6 bases). Germline V gives CDR1 DFQATT, CDR2 SNEGSKA (reference sequence). V lost 0 bases to trimming and J lost 5 bases, with 10 bases between them. This CDR3 is built from 13 residues. DNA of the CDR3: TGCAGTGCTAGAGAGGGGGCAAGTTATGGCTACACCTTC. Translated, it gives CSAREGASYGYTF.